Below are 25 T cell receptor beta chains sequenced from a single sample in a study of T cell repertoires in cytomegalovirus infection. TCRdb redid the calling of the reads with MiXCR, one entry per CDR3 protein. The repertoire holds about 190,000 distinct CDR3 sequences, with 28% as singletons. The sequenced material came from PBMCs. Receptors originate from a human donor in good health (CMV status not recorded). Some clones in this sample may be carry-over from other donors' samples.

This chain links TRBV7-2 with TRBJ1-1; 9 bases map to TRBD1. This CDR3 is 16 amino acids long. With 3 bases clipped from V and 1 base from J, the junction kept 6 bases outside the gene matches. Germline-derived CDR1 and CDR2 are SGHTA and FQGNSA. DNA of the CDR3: TGTGCCAGCAGCTTCGCGACAGGGGGTACGAACACTGAAGCTTTCTTT. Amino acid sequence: CASSFATGGTNTEAFF. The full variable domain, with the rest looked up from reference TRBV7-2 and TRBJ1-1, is GAGVSQSPSNKVTEKGKDVELRCDPISGHTALYWYRQSLGQGLEFLIYFQGNSAPDKSGLPSDRFSAERTGGSVSTLTIQRTQQEDSAVYLCASSFATGGTNTEAFFGQGTRLTVV.

The CDR3 region is CASSLKPGATGYTF. CDR3 nucleotide sequence: TGTGCCAGCAGCCTTAAACCGGGGGCGACGGGCTACACCTTC. The chain couples TRBV7-3 to TRBJ1-2; weak D call: TRBD1 (6 bases). The CDR3 has 14 residues. Trimming took 5 bases from V and 8 from J, leaving 18 bases between them. CDR1 and CDR2 from the germline V gene are SGHTA and FQGTGA.

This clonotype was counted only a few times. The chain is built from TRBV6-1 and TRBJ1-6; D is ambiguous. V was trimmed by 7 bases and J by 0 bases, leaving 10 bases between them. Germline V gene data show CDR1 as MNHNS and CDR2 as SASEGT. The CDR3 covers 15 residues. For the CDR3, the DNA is TGTGCCAGCACAGCCTCGAGCTCCTATAATTCACCCCTCCACTTT. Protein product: CASTASSSYNSPLHF.

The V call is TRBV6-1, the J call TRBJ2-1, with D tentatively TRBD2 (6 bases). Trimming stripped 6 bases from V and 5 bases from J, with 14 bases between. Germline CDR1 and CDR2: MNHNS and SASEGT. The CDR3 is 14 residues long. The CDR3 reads CASRIRDLDNEQFF. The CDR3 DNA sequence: TGTGCCAGCAGGATCCGGGACTTGGACAATGAGCAGTTCTTC.

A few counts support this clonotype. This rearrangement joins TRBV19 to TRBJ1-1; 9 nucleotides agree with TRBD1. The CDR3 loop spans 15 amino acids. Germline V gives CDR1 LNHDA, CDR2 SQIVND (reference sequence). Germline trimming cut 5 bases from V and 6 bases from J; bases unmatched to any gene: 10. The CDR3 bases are TGTGCCAGTAGTCCTCGGGACAGGGAGGGCTCTGAAGCTTTCTTT. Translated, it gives CASSPRDREGSEAFF.

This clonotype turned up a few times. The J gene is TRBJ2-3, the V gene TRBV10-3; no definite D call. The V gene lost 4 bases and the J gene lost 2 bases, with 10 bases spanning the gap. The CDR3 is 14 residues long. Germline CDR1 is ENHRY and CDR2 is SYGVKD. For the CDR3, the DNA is TGTGCCATCAGTGCCTCAAAGAACACAGATACGCAGTATTTT. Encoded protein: CAISASKNTDTQYF.

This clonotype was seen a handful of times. CDR3 sequence reads: CASSHSAYKYF. For the CDR3, the DNA is TGTGCCAGCAGCCATAGCGCCTACAAATACTTC. This chain joins TRBV7-2 and TRBJ2-5, with a weak D call TRBD2 (5 bases). With 5 bases removed from V and 14 bases from J, the gap between germline ends came to 15 bases. The CDR3 loop spans 11 amino acids. Germline assignment: CDR1 SGHTA and CDR2 FQGNSA.

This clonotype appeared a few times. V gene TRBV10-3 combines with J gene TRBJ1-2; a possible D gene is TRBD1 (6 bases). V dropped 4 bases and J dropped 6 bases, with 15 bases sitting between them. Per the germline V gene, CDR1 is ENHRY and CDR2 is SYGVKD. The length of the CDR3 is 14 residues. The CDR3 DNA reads TGTGCCATCAGTGCCCACCAGGGGCCGGATGGCTACACCTTC. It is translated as CAISAHQGPDGYTF.

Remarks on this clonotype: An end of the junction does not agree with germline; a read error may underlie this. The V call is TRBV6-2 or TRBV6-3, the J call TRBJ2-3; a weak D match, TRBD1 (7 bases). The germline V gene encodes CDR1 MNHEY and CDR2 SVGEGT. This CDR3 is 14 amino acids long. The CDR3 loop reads CVSGRQGSTDTQYF. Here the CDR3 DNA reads TGTGTCAGCGGGCGACAGGGTTCCACAGATACGCAGTATTTT.

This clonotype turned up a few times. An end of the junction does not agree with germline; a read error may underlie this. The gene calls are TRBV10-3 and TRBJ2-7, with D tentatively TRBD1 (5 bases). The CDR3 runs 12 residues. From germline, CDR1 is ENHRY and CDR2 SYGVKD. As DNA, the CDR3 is TGTCCCATCAGTGGCCAGGGCGGCGAGCAGTACTTC. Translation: CPISGQGGEQYF.

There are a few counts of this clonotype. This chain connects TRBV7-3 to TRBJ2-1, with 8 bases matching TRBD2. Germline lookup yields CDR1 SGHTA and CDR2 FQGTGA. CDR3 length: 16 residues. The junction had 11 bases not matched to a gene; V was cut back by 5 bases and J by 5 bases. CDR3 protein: CASSPPGGGPHNEQFF. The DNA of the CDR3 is TGTGCCAGCAGCCCCCCGGGGGGGGGGCCCCACAATGAGCAGTTCTTC.

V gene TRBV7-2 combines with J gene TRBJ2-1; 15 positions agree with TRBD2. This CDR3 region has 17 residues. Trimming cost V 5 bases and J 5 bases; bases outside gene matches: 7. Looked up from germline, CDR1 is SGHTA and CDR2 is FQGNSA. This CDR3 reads CASSPVRTSGGDNEQFF. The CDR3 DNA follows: TGTGCCAGCAGCCCAGTCAGGACTAGCGGGGGGGACAATGAGCAGTTCTTC.

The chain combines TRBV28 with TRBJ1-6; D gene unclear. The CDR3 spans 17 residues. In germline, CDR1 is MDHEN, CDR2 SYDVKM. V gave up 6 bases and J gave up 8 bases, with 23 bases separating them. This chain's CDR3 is CASSPALLRPGDSPLHF. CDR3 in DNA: TGTGCCAGCAGCCCGGCCCTTTTGCGGCCCGGAGATTCACCCCTCCACTTT.

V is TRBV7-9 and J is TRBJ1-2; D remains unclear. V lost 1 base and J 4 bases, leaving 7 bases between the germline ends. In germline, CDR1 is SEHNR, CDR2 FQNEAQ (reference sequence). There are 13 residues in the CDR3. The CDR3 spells CASSLGDAYGYTF. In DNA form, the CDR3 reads TGTGCCAGCAGCTTAGGCGACGCCTATGGCTACACCTTC. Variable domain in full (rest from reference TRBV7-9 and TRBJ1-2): DTGVSQNPRHKITKRGQNVTFRCDPISEHNRLYWYRQTLGQGPEFLTYFQNEAQLEKSRLLSDRFSAERPKGSFSTLEIQRTEQGDSAMYLCASSLGDAYGYTFGSGTRLTVV.

The CDR3 bases are TGTGCCAGCAGTGGCCGGGACCTCACCGGGGAGCTGTTTTTT. This gives the protein CASSGRDLTGELFF. The chain employs TRBV2 and TRBJ2-2, with D perhaps being TRBD1 or TRBD2 (5 bases each). Trimming left V 4 bases short and J 4 bases short, with 10 bases between. The length of the CDR3 is 14 residues. Germline V lookup: CDR1 SNHLY, CDR2 FYNNEI.

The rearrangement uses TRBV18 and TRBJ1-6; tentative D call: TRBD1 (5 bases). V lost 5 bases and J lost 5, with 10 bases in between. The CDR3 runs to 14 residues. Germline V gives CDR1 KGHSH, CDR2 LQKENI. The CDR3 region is CASSTGTDNSPLHF. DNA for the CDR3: TGTGCCAGCTCAACCGGGACGGATAATTCACCCCTCCACTTT.

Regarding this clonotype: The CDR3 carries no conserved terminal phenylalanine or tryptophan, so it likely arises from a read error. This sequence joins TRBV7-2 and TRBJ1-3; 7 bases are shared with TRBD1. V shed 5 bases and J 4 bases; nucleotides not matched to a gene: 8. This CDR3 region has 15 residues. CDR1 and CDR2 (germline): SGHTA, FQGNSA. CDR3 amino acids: CASSDPGQLGNTIYS. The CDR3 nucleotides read TGTGCCAGCAGCGATCCGGGACAGCTAGGAAACACCATATATTCT.

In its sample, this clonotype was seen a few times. The CDR3 sequence is CASSYGLRTGNTIYF. CDR3 nucleotides: TGTGCCAGCAGTTACGGACTCCGGACTGGAAACACCATATATTTT. This chain uses TRBV6-5 with TRBJ1-3; no clear D. Germline CDR1 MNHEY, CDR2 SVGAGI. The V gene lost 2 bases and the J gene lost 2 bases, with 10 bases spanning the gap. This CDR3 contains 15 residues.

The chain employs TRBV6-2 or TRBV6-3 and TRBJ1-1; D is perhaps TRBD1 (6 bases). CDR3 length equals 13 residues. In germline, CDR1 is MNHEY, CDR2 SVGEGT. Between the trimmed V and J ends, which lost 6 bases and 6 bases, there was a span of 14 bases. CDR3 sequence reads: CASSYTGSAEAFF. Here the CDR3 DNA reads TGTGCCAGCAGCTACACAGGGAGTGCTGAAGCTTTCTTT.

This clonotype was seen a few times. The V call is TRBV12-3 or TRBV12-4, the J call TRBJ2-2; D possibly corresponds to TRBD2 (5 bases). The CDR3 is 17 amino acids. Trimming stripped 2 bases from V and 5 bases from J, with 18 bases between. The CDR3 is CASSLPPGDVGTGELFF. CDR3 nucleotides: TGTGCCAGCAGTTTACCGCCCGGGGATGTGGGAACCGGGGAGCTGTTTTTT.

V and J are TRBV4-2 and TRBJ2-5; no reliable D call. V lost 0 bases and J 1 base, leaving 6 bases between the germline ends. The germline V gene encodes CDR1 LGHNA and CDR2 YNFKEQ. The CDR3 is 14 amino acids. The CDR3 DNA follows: TGTGCCAGCAGCCAAGAAGACACCCAAGAGACCCAGTACTTC. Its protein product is CASSQEDTQETQYF.

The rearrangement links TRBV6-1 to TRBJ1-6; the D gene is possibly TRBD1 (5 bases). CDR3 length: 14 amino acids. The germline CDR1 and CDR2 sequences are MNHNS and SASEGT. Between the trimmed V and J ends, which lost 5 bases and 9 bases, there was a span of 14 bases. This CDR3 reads CASSSIETGSPLHF. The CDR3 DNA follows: TGTGCCAGCAGTTCAATCGAAACAGGTTCACCCCTCCACTTT.

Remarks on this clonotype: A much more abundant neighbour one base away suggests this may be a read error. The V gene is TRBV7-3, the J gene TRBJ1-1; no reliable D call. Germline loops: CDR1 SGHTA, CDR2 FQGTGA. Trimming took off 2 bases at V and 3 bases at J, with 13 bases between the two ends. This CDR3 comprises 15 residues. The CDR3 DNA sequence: TGTGCCAGCAGCTTAGCGGCAGGTCTGGACACTGAAGCTTTCTTT. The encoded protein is CASSLAAGLDTEAFF.

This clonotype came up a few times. The CDR3, as DNA: TGTGCCACCAGAAGGCAGGGGAACACCGGGGAGCTGTTTTTT. Translated, it gives CATRRQGNTGELFF. The chain has TRBV2 and TRBJ2-2; a possible D gene is TRBD1 (5 bases). CDR3 length: 14 amino acids. From germline, CDR1 is SNHLY and CDR2 FYNNEI. The V end lost 10 bases, the J end lost 1 base, and 13 bases lay between the germline ends.

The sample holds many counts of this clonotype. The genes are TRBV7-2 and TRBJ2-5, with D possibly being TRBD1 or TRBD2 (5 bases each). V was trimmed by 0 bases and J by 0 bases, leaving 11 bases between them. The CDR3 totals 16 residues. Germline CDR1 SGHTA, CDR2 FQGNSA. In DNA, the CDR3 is TGTGCCAGCAGCTTAGCGGGACGGCGGTACCAAGAGACCCAGTACTTC. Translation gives CASSLAGRRYQETQYF. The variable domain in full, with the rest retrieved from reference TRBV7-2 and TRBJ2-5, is GAGVSQSPSNKVTEKGKDVELRCDPISGHTALYWYRQSLGQGLEFLIYFQGNSAPDKSGLPSDRFSAERTGGSVSTLTIQRTQQEDSAVYLCASSLAGRRYQETQYFGPGTRLLVL.